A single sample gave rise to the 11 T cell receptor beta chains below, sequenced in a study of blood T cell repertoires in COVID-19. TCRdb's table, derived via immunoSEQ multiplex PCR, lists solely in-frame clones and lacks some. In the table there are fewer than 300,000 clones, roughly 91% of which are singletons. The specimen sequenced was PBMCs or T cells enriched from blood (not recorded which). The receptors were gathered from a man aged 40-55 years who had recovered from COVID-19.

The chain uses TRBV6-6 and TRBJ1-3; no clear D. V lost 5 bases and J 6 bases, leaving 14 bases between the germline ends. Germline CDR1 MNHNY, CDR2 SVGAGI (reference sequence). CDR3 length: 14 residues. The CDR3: CASSNPEAANTIYF. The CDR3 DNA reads TGTGCCAGCAGTAACCCGGAAGCGGCAAACACCATATATTTT.

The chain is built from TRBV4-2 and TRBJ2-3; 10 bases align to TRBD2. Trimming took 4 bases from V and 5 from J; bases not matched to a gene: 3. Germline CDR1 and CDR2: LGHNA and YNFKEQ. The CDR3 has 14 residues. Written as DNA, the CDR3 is TGTGCCAGCAGCCCAAGACTAGCGGGAGATACGCAGTATTTT. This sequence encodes CASSPRLAGDTQYF.

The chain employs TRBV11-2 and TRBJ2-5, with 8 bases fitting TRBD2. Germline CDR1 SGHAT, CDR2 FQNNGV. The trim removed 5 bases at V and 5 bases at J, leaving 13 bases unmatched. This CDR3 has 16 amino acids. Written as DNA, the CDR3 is TGTGCCAGCAGCCAACTCCCGGGCGGGAGGTTGGAGACCCAGTACTTC. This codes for CASSQLPGGRLETQYF.

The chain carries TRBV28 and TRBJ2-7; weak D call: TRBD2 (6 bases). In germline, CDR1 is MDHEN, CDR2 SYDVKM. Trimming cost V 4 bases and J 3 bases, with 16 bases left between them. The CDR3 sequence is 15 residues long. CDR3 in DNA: TGTGCCAGCAGTTGGGAGCCGGGAGTTAGCTACGAGCAGTACTTC. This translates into CASSWEPGVSYEQYF.

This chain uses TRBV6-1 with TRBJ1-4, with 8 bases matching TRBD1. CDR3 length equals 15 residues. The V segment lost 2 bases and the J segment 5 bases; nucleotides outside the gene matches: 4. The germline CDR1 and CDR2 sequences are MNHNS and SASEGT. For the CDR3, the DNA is TGTGCCAGCAGTGAACAGACAGGGGAGAATGAAAAACTGTTTTTT. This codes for CASSEQTGENEKLFF.

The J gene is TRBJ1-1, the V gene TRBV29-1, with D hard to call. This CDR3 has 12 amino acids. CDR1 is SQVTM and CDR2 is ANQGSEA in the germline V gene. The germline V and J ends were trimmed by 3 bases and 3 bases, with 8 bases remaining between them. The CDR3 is CSVDSPDTEAFF. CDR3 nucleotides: TGCAGCGTTGATTCACCGGACACTGAAGCTTTCTTT.

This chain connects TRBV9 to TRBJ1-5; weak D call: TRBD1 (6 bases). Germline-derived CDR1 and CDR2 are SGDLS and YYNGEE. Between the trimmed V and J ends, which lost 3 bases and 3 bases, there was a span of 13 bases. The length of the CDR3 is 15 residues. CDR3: CASSAAGAYNQPQHF. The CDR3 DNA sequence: TGTGCCAGCAGCGCCGCAGGGGCTTACAATCAGCCCCAGCATTTT.

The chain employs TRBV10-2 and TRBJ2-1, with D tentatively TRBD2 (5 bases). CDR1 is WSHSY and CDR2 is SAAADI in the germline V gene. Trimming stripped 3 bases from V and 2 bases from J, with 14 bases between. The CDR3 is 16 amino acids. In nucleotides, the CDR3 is TGCGCCAGCAGTGACCCAAAGCGGAGCGCCTACAATGAGCAGTTCTTC. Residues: CASSDPKRSAYNEQFF.

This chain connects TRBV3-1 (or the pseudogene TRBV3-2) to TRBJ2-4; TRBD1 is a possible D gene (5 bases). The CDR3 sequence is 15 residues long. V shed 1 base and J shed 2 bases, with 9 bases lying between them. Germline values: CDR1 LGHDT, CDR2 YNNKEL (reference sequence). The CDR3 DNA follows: TGTGCCAGCAGCCAAGTCCAGGGAACCAAAAACATTCAGTACTTC. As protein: CASSQVQGTKNIQYF.

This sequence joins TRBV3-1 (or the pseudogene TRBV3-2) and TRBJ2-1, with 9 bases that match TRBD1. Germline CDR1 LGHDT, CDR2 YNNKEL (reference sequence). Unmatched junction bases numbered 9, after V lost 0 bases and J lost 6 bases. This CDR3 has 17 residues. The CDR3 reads CASSQDSVQGARNEQFF. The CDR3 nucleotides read TGTGCCAGCAGCCAAGATTCGGTACAGGGGGCGCGCAATGAGCAGTTCTTC.

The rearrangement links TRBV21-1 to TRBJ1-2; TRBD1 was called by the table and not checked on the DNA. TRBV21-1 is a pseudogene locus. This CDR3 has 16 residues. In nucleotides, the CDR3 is TGTGCCAGCAGGGGCCCGGAAAGACCTAACATGGCGCACTACACCTTC. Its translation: CASRGPERPNMAHYTF.